This paragraph covers one T cell receptor (beta chain) sequence. The record originates from a study of control samples from healthy donors and cancer patients. Some clones are missing from TCRdb's copy, which holds only in-frame ones; the method was immunoSEQ multiplex PCR. The sample shows about 130,000 clones, roughly 92% of them seen only once. The TCR sequence derives from a man aged 80 or over with head and neck cancer. The sequencing sample was made of PBMCs.

The CDR3 nucleotides read TGTGCCAGCAGCCCCGGGACTTTAAACACTGAAGCTTTCTTT. This gives the protein CASSPGTLNTEAFF. The chain recombines TRBV5-6 with TRBJ1-1; D might be TRBD1 (5 bases). CDR1 is SGHDT and CDR2 is YYEEEE in the germline V gene. Trimming stripped 4 bases from V and 2 bases from J, with 12 bases between. The CDR3 covers 14 residues.